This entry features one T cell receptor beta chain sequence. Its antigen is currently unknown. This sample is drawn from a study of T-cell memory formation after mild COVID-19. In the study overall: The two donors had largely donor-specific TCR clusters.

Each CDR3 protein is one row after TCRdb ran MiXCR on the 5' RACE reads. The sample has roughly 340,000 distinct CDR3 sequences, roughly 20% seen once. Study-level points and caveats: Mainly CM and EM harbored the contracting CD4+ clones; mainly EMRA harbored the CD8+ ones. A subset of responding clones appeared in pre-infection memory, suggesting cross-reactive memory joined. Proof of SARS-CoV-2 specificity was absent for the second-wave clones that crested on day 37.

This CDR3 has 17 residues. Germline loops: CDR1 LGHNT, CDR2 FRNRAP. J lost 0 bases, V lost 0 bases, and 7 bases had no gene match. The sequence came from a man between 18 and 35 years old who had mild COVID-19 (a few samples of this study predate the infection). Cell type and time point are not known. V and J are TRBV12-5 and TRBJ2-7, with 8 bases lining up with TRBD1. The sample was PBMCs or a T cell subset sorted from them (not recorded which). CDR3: CASGLVLAGTGSYEQYF. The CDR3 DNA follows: TGTGCTAGTGGTTTGGTACTGGCTGGGACAGGCTCCTACGAGCAGTACTTC.